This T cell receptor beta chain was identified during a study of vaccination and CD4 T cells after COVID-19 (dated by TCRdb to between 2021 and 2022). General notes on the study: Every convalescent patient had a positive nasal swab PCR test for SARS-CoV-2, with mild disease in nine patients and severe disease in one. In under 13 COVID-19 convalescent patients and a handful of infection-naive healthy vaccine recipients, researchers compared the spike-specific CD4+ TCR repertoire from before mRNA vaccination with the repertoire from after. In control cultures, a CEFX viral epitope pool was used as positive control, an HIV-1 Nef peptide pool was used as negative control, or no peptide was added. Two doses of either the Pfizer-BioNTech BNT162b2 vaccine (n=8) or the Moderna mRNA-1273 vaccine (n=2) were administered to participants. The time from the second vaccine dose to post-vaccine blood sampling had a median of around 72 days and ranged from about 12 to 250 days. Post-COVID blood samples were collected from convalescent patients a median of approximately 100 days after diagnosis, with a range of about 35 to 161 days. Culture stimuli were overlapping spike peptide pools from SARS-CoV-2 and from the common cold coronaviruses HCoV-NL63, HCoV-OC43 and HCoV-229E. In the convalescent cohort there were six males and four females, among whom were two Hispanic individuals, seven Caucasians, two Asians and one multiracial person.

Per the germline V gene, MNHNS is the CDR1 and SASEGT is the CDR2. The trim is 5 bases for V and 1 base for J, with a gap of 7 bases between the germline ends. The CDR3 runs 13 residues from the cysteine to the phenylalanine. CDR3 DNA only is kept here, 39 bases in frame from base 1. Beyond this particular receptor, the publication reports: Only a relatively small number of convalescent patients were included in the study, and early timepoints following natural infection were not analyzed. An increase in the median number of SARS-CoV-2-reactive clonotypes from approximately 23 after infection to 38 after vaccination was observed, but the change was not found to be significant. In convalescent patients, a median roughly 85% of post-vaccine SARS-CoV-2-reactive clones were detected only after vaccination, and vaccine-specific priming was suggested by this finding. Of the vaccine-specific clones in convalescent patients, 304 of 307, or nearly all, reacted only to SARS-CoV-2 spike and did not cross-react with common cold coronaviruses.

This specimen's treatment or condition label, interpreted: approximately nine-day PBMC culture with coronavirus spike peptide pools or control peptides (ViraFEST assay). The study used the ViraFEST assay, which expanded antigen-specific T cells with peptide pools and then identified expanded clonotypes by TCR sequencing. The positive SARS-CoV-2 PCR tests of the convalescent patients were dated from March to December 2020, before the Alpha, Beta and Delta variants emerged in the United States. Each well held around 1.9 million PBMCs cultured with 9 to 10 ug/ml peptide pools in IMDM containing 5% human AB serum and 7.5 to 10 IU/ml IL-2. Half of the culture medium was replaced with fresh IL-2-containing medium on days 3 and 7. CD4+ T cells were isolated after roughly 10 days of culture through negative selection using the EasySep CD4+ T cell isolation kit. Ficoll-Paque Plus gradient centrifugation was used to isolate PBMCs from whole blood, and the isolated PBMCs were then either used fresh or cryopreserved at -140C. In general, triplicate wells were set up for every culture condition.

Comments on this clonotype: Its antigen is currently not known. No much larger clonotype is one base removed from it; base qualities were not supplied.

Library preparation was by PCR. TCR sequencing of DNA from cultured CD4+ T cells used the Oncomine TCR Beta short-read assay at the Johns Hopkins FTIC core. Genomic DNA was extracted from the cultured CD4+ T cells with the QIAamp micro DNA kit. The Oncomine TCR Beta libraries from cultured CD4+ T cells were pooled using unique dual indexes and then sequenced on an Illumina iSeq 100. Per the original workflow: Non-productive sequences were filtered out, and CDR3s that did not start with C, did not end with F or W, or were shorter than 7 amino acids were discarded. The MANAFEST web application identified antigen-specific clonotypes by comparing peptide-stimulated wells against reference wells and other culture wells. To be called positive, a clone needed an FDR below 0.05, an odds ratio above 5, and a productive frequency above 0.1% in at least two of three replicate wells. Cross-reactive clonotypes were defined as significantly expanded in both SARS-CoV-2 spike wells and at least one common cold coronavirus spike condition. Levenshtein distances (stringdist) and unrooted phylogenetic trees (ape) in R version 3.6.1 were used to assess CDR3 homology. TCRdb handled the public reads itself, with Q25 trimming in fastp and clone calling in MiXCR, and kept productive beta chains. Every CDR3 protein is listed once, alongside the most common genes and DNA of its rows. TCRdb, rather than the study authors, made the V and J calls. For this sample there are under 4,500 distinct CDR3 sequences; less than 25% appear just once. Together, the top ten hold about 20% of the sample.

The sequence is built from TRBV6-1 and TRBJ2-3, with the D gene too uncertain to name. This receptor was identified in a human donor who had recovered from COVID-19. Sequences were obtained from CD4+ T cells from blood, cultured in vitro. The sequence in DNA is TGTGCCAGCAGTCAACCGGGCACAGATACGCAGTATTTT. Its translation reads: CASSQPGTDTQYF.